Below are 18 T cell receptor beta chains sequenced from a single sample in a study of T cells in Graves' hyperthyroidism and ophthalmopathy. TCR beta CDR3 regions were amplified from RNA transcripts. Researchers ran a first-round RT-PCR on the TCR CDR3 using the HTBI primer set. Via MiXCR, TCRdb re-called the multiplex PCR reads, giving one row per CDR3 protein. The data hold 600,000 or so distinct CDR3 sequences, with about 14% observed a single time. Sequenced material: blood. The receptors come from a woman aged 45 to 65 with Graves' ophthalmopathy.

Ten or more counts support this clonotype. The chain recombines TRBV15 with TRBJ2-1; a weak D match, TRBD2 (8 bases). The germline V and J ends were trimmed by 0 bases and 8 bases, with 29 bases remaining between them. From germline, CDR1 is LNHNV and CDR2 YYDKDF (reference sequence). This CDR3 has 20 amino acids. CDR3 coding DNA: TGTGCCACCAGCAGAGATCATGCAGGGGGAAGGGTAGCGGGAAACGATGAGCAGTTCTTC. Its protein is CATSRDHAGGRVAGNDEQFF. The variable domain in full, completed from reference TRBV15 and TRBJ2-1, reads DAMVIQNPRYQVTQFGKPVTLSCSQTLNHNVMYWYQQKSSQAPKLLFHYYDKDFNNEADTPDNFQSRRPNTSFCFLDIRSPGLGDTAMYLCATSRDHAGGRVAGNDEQFFGPGTRLTVL.

The CDR3 region is CATSRARDGGGGYTF. The CDR3 nucleotides are TGTGCCACCAGCAGAGCCCGTGACGGGGGGGGGGGCTACACCTTC. V and J are TRBV15 and TRBJ1-2; a possible D gene is TRBD1 (5 bases). The CDR3 has 15 amino acids. Germline V gene lookup returns CDR1 LNHNV and CDR2 YYDKDF (reference sequence). V was shortened by 1 base and J by 8 bases, with 17 bases between the two germline ends.

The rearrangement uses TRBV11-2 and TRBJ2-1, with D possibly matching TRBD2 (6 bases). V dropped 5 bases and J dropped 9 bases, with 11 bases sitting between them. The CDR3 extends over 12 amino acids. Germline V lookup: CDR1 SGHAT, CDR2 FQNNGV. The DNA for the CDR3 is TGTGCCAGCAGCGGAGGGAAGGCTGAGCAGTTCTTC. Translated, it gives CASSGGKAEQFF.

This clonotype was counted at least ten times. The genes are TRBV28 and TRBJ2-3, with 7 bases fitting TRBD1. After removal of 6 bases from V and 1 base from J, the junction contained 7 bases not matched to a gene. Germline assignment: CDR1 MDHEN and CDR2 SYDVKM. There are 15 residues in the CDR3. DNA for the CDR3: TGTGCCAGCAGCCTCCCCGGGACAGGCACAGATACGCAGTATTTT. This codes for CASSLPGTGTDTQYF.

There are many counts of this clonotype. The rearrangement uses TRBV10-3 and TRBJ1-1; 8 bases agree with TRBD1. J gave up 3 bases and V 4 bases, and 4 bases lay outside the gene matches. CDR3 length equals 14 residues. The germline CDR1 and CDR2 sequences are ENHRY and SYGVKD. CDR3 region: CAISGPTGDTEAFF. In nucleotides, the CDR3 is TGTGCCATCAGTGGGCCGACAGGGGACACTGAAGCTTTCTTT.

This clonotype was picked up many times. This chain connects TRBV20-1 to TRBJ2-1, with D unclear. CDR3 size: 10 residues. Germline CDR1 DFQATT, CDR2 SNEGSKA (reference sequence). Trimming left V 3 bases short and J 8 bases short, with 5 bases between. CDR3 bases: TGCAGTGCTAGTAATCATGAGCAGTTCTTC. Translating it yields CSASNHEQFF.

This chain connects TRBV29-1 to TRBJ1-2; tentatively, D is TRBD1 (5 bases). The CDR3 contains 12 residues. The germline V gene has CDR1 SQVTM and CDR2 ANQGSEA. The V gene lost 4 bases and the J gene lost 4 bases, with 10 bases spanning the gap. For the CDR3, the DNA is TGCAGCGTTGGGGGGAACCTCTATGGCTACACCTTC. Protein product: CSVGGNLYGYTF. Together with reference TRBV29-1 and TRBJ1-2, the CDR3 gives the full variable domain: SAVISQKPSRDICQRGTSLTIQCQVDSQVTMMFWYRQQPGQSLTLIATANQGSEATYESGFVIDKFPISRPNLTFSTLTVSNMSPEDSSIYLCSVGGNLYGYTFGSGTRLTVV.

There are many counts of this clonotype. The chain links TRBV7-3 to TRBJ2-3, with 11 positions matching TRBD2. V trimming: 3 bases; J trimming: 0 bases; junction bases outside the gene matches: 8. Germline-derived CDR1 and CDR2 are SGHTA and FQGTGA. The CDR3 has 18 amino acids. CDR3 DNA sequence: TGTGCCAGCAGCTTGGCCGGGACTAGCGGAACTAGCACAGATACGCAGTATTTT. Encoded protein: CASSLAGTSGTSTDTQYF. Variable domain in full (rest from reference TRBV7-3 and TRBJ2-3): GAGVSQTPSNKVTEKGKYVELRCDPISGHTALYWYRQSLGQGPEFLIYFQGTGAADDSGLPNDRFFAVRPEGSVSTLKIQRTERGDSAVYLCASSLAGTSGTSTDTQYFGPGTRLTVL.

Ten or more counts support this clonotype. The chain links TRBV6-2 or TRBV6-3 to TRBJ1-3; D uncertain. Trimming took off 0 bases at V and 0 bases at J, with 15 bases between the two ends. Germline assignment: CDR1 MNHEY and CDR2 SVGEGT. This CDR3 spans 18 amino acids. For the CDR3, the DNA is TGTGCCAGCAGTTACTCGAGTATGGAGGACGGCTCTGGAAACACCATATATTTT. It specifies CASSYSSMEDGSGNTIYF.

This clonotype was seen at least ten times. CDR3 protein: CASSQVPASGIGDTQYF. CDR3 DNA sequence: TGTGCCAGCAGCCAAGTACCGGCTAGCGGGATTGGGGATACGCAGTATTTT. V gene TRBV3-1 combines with J gene TRBJ2-3; 9 bases line up with TRBD2. The CDR3 has 17 amino acids. The ends lost 1 base at V and 6 bases at J; junction bases unmatched: 11. Germline V gene data show CDR1 as LGHDT and CDR2 as YNNKEL (reference sequence).

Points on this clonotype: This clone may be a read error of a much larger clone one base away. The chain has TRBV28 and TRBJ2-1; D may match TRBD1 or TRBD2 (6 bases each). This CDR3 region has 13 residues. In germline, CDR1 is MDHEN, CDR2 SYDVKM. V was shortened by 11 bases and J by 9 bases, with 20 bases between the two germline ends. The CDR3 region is CALGGSLWGEQFF. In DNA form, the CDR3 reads TGTGCCCTAGGGGGGAGCCTTTGGGGTGAGCAGTTCTTC.

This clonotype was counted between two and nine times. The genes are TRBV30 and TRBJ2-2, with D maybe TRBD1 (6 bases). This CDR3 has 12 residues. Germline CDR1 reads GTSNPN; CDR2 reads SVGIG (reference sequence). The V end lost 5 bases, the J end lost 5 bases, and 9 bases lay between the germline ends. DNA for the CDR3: TGTGCCTGGGCACAGGGAACCGGGGAGCTGTTTTTT. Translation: CAWAQGTGELFF.

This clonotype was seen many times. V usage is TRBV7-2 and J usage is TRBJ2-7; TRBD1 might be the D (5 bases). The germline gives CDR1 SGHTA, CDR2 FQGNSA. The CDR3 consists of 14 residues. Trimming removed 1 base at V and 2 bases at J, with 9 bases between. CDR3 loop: CASSLEIGAYEQYF. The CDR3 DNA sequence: TGTGCCAGCAGCTTAGAGATAGGGGCCTACGAGCAGTACTTC.

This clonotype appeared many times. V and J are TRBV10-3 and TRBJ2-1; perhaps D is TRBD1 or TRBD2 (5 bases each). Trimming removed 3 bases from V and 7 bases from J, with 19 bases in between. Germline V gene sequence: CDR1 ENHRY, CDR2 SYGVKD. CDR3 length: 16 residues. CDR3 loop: CAISELLGQRGNEQFF. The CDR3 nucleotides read TGTGCCATCAGTGAACTTCTGGGGCAGAGGGGTAATGAGCAGTTCTTC.

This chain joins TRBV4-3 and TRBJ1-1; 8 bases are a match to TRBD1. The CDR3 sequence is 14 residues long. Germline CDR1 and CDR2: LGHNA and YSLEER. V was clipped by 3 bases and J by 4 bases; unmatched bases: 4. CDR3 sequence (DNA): TGCGCCAGCAGCCAGGATACAGGGGGCACTGAAGCTTTCTTT. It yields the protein CASSQDTGGTEAFF.

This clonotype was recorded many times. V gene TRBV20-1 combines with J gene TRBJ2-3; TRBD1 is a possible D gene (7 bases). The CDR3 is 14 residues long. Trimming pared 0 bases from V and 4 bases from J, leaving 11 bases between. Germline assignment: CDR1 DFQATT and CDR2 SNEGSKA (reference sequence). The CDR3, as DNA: TGCAGTGCTAGAGATGTCAGGGGGGCAGATACGCAGTATTTT. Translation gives CSARDVRGADTQYF.

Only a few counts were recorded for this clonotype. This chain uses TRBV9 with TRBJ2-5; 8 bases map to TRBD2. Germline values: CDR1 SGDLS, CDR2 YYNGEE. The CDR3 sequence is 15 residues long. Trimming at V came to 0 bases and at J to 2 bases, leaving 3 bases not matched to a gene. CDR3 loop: CASSVAGLAQETQYF. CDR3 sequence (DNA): TGTGCCAGCAGCGTAGCTGGACTAGCACAAGAGACCCAGTACTTC.

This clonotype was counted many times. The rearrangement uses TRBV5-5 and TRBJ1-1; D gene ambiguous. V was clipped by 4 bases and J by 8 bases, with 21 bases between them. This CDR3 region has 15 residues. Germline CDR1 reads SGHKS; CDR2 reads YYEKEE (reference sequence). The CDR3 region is CASSQIGAAELEAFF. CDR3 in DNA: TGTGCCAGCAGCCAGATAGGAGCAGCCGAACTAGAAGCTTTCTTT.